Reported below is one TCR beta chain. V was cut by 4 bases and J by 4 bases, with 16 bases left in between. Germline V gives CDR1 SNHLY, CDR2 FYNNEI. The CDR3 totals 16 residues. These data originate in a study of blood T cell repertoires in COVID-19. Study context: Collection of acute and convalescent COVID-19 samples took place in the United States, Italy and Spain. Sources were T cells, B-cell-depleted T cells, or PBMCs; the material itself was cDNA or gDNA.

Original processing methods: Reference gene primer amplification in the assay estimated nucleated cell counts. The table came from immunoSEQ multiplex PCR; TCRdb's copy has only in-frame clones and leaves some out. V and J calls and clone size follow that table, whereas D and trimming were derived from the DNA. Among fewer than 250,000 clones listed, around 84% were seen once. The receptor was derived from a man aged 55 to 70 with acute or convalescent COVID-19. The chain is built from TRBV2 and TRBJ2-2; D unresolved. Sequenced material: peripheral blood. The DNA of the CDR3 is TGTGCCAGCAGTGCCAGGCCCCGCCTTCTCACCGGGGAGCTGTTTTTT. Its translation is CASSARPRLLTGELFF.